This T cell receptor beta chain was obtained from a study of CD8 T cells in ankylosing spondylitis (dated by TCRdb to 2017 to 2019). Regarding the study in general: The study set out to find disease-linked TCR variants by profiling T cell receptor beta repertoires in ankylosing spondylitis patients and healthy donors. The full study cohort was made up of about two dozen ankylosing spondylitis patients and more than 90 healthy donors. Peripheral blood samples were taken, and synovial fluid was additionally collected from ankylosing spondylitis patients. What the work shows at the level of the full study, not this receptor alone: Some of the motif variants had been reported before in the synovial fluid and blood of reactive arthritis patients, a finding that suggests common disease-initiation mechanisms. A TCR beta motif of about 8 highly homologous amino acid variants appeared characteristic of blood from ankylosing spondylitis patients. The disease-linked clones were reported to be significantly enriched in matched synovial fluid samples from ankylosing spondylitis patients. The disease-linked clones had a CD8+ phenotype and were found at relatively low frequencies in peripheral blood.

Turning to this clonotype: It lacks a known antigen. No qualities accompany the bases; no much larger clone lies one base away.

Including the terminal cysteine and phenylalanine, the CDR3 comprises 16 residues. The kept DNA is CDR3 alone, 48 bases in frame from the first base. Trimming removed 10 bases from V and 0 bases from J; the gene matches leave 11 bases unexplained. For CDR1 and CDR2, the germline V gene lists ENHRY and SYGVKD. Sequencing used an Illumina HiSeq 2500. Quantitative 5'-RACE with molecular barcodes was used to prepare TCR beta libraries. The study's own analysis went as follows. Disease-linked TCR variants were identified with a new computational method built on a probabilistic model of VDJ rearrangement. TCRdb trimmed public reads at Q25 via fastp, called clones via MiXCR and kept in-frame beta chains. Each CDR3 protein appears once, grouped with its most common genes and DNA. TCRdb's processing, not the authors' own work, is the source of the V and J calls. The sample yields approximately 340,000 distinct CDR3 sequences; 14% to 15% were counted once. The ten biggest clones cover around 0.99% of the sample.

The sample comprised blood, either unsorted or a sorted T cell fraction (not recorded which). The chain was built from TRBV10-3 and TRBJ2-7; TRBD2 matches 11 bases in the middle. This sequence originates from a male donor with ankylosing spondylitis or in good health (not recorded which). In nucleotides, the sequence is TGTGCCACTTCTCGGACTAGCGGGTCAAGCTCCTACGAGCAGTACTTC. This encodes CATSRTSGSSSYEQYF.